These 13 T cell receptor beta chains share one sample of origin, sequenced in a study of tumor-infiltrating lymphocytes in primary liver carcinoma. Starting material of 450 to 500 ng total RNA yielded TCR beta cDNA via a constant-region primer. Three-round nested multiplex PCR performed with slightly modified ARM-PCR produced the TCR beta libraries. The first two PCR rounds used TRBV1-TRBV30 forward primers with a C-beta reverse primer, about 10 cycles each. Each CDR3 protein gets one entry after TCRdb re-called the multiplex PCR reads with MiXCR. Altogether some 95,000 distinct CDR3 sequences are present, less than 70% being singletons, with the ten largest covering roughly 27%. Co-extraction of RNA and DNA was performed on about 20-32 mg of unsorted bulk tissue. Sequenced sample: tumor-adjacent normal liver tissue. These receptor sequences come from a man aged 40-49 years with primary liver carcinoma and hepatitis B virus infection.

Of note for this clonotype: This clone may be a read error of a much larger clone one base away. The chain is built from TRBV10-3 and TRBJ2-1; 7 bases are a match to TRBD2. Losses at the gene ends were 6 bases for V and 4 bases for J; bases not matched to a gene: 0. Looked up from germline, CDR1 is ENHRY and CDR2 is SYGVKD. The CDR3 has 12 amino acids. In DNA form, the CDR3 reads TGTGCCATCAGAGCGGGGTACAATGAGCAGTTCTTC. Translating gives CAIRAGYNEQFF.

To note about this clonotype: This may be a read error, as it is one base from a much larger clone. No conserved phenylalanine or tryptophan is present at the end of the CDR3, so a read error is the likely explanation. The genes are TRBV6-2 or TRBV6-3 and TRBJ2-2; 8 bases agree with TRBD2. The germline V gene has CDR1 MNHEY and CDR2 SVGEGT. CDR3 length: 15 amino acids. J was trimmed by 10 bases and V by 3 bases; bases with no gene match: 10. The CDR3 loop reads CASSYPIAGTPELFL. The CDR3 DNA sequence: TGTGCCAGCAGTTATCCGATAGCGGGAACCCCGGAGCTGTTTTTG.

A note on this clonotype: At one end the junction does not follow the germline gene, possibly because of a read error. The chain carries TRBV30 and TRBJ2-5; D not resolved. The CDR3 totals 13 residues. Germline assignment: CDR1 GTSNPN and CDR2 SVGIG (reference sequence). The CDR3 here is CAWSPLNQETRYF. The CDR3 DNA follows: TGTGCCTGGAGTCCACTCAACCAAGAGACCCGGTACTTC.

About this clonotype itself: A read error is possible here, since a much larger clone lies one base away. The chain combines TRBV19 with TRBJ2-2; 8 bases agree with TRBD1. Germline V gene sequence: CDR1 LNHDA, CDR2 SQIVND (reference sequence). This CDR3 is 13 amino acids long. Trimming at V came to 10 bases and at J to 9 bases, leaving 10 bases not matched to a gene. CDR3 nucleotide sequence: TGTGCCACCGGGACAGGTGGGACCAGGGAGCTGTTTTTT. Residues: CATGTGGTRELFF.

This clonotype turned up a few times. The CDR3 region is CASGHSHEQYF. CDR3 DNA: TGTGCCAGCGGACATTCCCACGAGCAGTACTTC. V gene TRBV11-2 combines with J gene TRBJ2-7, with a tentative D call TRBD1 (5 bases). CDR1 and CDR2 from the germline V gene are SGHAT and FQNNGV. Trimming shortened V by 8 bases and J by 5 bases, and 10 bases separated the two germline ends. The CDR3 consists of 11 residues.

This sequence joins TRBV11-2 and TRBJ2-3; D is unresolved. Germline lookup yields CDR1 SGHAT and CDR2 FQNNGV. CDR3 length: 15 residues. Between the trimmed V and J ends, which lost 5 bases and 0 bases, there was a span of 12 bases. The CDR3 DNA reads as TGTGCCAGCAGCCCCCGGCCTATTAGCACAGATACGCAGTATTTT. Its protein product is CASSPRPISTDTQYF.

The V gene is TRBV6-1, the J gene TRBJ1-5, with TRBD1 as a possible D gene (6 bases). The CDR3 has 11 amino acids. Germline loops: CDR1 MNHNS, CDR2 SASEGT. V was cut by 10 bases and J by 7 bases, with 11 bases left in between. DNA of the CDR3: TGTGCCACTCAGGGGACCCAGCCCCAGCATTTT. It encodes CATQGTQPQHF.

This clonotype was observed a few times. With a much larger clone just one base away, this may be a read error. No conserved phenylalanine or tryptophan ends this CDR3, so it is likely a read error. The genes are TRBV10-3 and TRBJ1-5; D call uncertain. In germline, CDR1 is ENHRY, CDR2 SYGVKD. This CDR3 region has 14 residues. V was cut by 4 bases and J by 5 bases, with 12 bases left in between. CDR3 DNA sequence: TGTGCCATCAGTGTCGATTATAAGGATCAGCCCCAGCATCTT. Its protein product is CAISVDYKDQPQHL.

This clonotype was seen many times. The V gene is TRBV10-2, the J gene TRBJ2-1; tentatively, D is TRBD1 (5 bases). Deletions cut 4 bases from V and 4 bases from J, with 8 bases between. Germline V gene sequence: CDR1 WSHSY, CDR2 SAAADI. The CDR3 consists of 13 residues. The CDR3 DNA sequence: TGCGCCAGCAGTGTACAGGTTTACAATGAGCAGTTCTTC. This sequence encodes CASSVQVYNEQFF.

On this clonotype: Relative to the germline gene, one junction end is altered; a read error may explain this. V usage is TRBV29-1 and J usage is TRBJ2-7, with no clear D. The CDR3 is 13 residues long. Germline V gene lookup returns CDR1 SQVTM and CDR2 ANQGSEA. CDR3 residues: CSVELTEFYERYF. The CDR3 DNA reads as TGCAGCGTTGAATTAACAGAATTCTACGAGCGGTACTTC.

The chain couples TRBV10-3 to TRBJ2-5, with D tentatively TRBD1 (5 bases). CDR1 ENHRY and CDR2 SYGVKD come from the germline V gene. With 2 bases removed from V and 4 bases from J, the gap between germline ends came to 11 bases. CDR3 length equals 14 residues. CDR3 protein: CAISEGGARETQYF. For the CDR3, the DNA is TGTGCCATCAGTGAGGGTGGGGCCAGAGAGACCCAGTACTTC.

Turning to this clonotype: This likely comes from a read error, as the CDR3 has no conserved phenylalanine or tryptophan at its end. The chain uses TRBV5-1 and TRBJ2-5, with 7 nucleotides matching TRBD1. CDR1 is SGHRS, CDR2 YFSETQ, per germline. The length of the CDR3 is 13 residues. Trimming removed 6 bases from V and 6 bases from J; junction bases left unmatched: 8. CDR3: CASMEQGTKTQYL. Here the CDR3 DNA reads TGCGCCAGCATGGAACAGGGGACAAAGACCCAGTACCTC.

On this clonotype itself: A much larger clone lies a single base off, so this may be a read error. The CDR3 carries no conserved terminal phenylalanine or tryptophan, so it likely arises from a read error. The V call is TRBV10-2, the J call TRBJ2-7; 10 bases line up with TRBD2. The germline CDR1 and CDR2 sequences are WSHSY and SAAADI. This CDR3 spans 13 amino acids. The V segment lost 8 bases and the J segment 1 base; nucleotides outside the gene matches: 2. The DNA for the CDR3 is TGCGCCAGCGGGACTAGCGTTTCCTACGAGCAGTACTTA. Its protein product is CASGTSVSYEQYL.